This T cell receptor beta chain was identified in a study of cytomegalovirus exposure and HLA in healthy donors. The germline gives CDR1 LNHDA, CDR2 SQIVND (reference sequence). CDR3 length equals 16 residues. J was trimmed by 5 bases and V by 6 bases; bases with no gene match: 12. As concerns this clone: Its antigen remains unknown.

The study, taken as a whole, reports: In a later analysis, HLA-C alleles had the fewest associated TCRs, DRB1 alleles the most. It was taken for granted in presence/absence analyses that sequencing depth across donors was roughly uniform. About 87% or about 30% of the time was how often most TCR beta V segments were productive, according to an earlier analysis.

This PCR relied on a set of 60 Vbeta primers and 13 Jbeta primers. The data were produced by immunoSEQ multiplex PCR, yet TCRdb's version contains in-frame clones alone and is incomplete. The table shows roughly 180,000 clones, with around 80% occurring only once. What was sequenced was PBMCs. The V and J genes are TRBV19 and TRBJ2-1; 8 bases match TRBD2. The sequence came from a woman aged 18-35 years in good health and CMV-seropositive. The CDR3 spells CASRIVGGGWNNEQFF. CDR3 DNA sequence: TGTGCCAGTAGAATCGTGGGCGGGGGGTGGAACAATGAGCAGTTCTTC.